These 18 T cell receptor beta chains originate from one sample sequenced in a study of T cells after yellow fever vaccination. TCRdb redid the calling of the 5' RACE reads with MiXCR, one entry per CDR3 protein. The sample has 550,000 or so distinct CDR3 sequences, over 15% seen once; the top ten hold roughly an eighth. Sequences were derived from PBMCs, sampled 15 days after the yellow fever booster vaccination. The receptors stem from a man aged 25-45 years who received the YFV17D yellow fever vaccine.

The chain has TRBV10-2 and TRBJ1-6; 9 bases match TRBD1. Germline trimming cut 6 bases from V and 7 bases from J; bases unmatched to any gene: 1. Germline assignment: CDR1 WSHSY and CDR2 SAAADI. CDR3 length equals 13 residues. CDR3 DNA: TGCGCCAGCAGGGGACAGGGAAATTCACCCCTCCACTTT. Its protein product is CASRGQGNSPLHF.

This clonotype was counted a few times. The chain carries TRBV5-1 and TRBJ2-2; no clear D. Trimming stripped 2 bases from V and 7 bases from J, with 9 bases between. Per the germline V gene, CDR1 is SGHRS and CDR2 is YFSETQ. The CDR3 extends over 13 amino acids. CDR3 DNA: TGCGCCAGCAGCTTTCTGACGGGCGGGGAGCTGTTTTTT. This gives the protein CASSFLTGGELFF.

There are a few counts of this clonotype. The CDR3 DNA sequence: TGTGCCAGCAGTTCATATGGGCAGTCCGGGGATACGCAGTATTTT. Translated: CASSSYGQSGDTQYF. The chain is built from TRBV5-5 and TRBJ2-3; D uncertain. Trimming cost V 5 bases and J 6 bases, with 19 bases left between them. Germline CDR1 reads SGHKS; CDR2 reads YYEKEE (reference sequence). This CDR3 contains 15 residues.

The chain combines TRBV7-9 with TRBJ1-3, with unresolved D. The germline CDR1 and CDR2 sequences are SEHNR and FQNEAQ (reference sequence). With 2 bases removed from V and 4 bases from J, the gap between germline ends came to 18 bases. The CDR3 totals 17 residues. CDR3 in amino acids: CASSLLSPGIAGNTIYF. In DNA form, the CDR3 reads TGTGCCAGCAGCTTACTTTCGCCGGGAATCGCGGGAAACACCATATATTTT.

This clonotype was observed a handful of times. J is TRBJ1-2 and V is TRBV20-1; 9 bases map to TRBD1. The CDR3 loop spans 15 amino acids. Trimming cost V 3 bases and J 6 bases; bases outside gene matches: 11. Germline V gene sequence: CDR1 DFQATT, CDR2 SNEGSKA (reference sequence). CDR3 residues: CSASIAGQGENGYTF. The CDR3 coding sequence is TGCAGTGCTAGCATCGCGGGACAGGGTGAAAATGGCTACACCTTC.

This clonotype turned up a few times. The rearrangement uses TRBV9 and TRBJ2-7; weak D call: TRBD1 (5 bases). Looked up from germline, CDR1 is SGDLS and CDR2 is YYNGEE. The CDR3 spans 15 residues. V was cut by 0 bases and J by 3 bases, with 13 bases left in between. In DNA form, the CDR3 reads TGTGCCAGCAGCGTAGAGGCCGACAGCGTCTACGAGCAGTACTTC. Its translation is CASSVEADSVYEQYF.

This sequence joins TRBV29-1 and TRBJ2-7; D is unclear. Germline V gene sequence: CDR1 SQVTM, CDR2 ANQGSEA. This CDR3 contains 10 residues. Trimming left V 4 bases short and J 4 bases short, with 5 bases between. CDR3 in amino acids: CSVVDYEQYF. The CDR3 region has the DNA TGCAGCGTTGTTGATTACGAGCAGTACTTC.

V usage is TRBV18 and J usage is TRBJ2-7; 7 bases line up with TRBD2. The V gene end was trimmed by 4 bases and the J gene end by 2 bases; junction bases not matched to a gene: 8. CDR1 is KGHSH, CDR2 LQKENI, per germline. CDR3 length: 15 amino acids. CDR3 bases: TGTGCCAGCTCACTAGAGAAGGGGAGGGCCTACGAGCAGTACTTC. Translating gives CASSLEKGRAYEQYF. Using reference TRBV18 and TRBJ2-7 for the parts outside the CDR3, the full variable domain is NAGVMQNPRHLVRRRGQEARLRCSPMKGHSHVYWYRQLPEEGLKFMVYLQKENIIDESGMPKERFSAEFPKEGPSILRIQQVVRGDSAAYFCASSLEKGRAYEQYFGPGTRLTVT.

V usage is TRBV9 and J usage is TRBJ2-3; 7 bases align to TRBD2. CDR3 length equals 17 residues. Germline loops: CDR1 SGDLS, CDR2 YYNGEE. Trimming took 0 bases from V and 5 from J; bases not matched to a gene: 12. CDR3 nucleotides: TGTGCCAGCAGCGTAGGCCTGGAGGGAGGGCCCGGAGATACGCAGTATTTT. This sequence encodes CASSVGLEGGPGDTQYF. Full variable domain (rest looked up from reference TRBV9 and TRBJ2-3): DSGVTQTPKHLITATGQRVTLRCSPRSGDLSVYWYQQSLDQGLQFLIQYYNGEERAKGNILERFSAQQFPDLHSELNLSSLELGDSALYFCASSVGLEGGPGDTQYFGPGTRLTVL.

V and J are TRBV20-1 and TRBJ1-5; D gene unclear. This CDR3 contains 15 residues. V lost 5 bases, J lost 0 bases, and 14 bases lay in between. CDR1 is DFQATT and CDR2 is SNEGSKA in the germline V gene (reference sequence). CDR3 bases: TGCAGTGCTTGTGGGGTTTCAGGTAGCAATCAGCCCCAGCATTTT. Translated, it gives CSACGVSGSNQPQHF.

The gene calls are TRBV5-1 and TRBJ1-6, with unresolved D. Between the trimmed V and J ends, which lost 0 bases and 0 bases, there was a span of 10 bases. Germline-derived CDR1 and CDR2 are SGHRS and YFSETQ. This CDR3 is built from 17 residues. This CDR3 is CASSLDSPSSYNSPLHF. The DNA of the CDR3 is TGCGCCAGCAGCTTGGACAGCCCGAGCTCCTATAATTCACCCCTCCACTTT.

V usage is TRBV5-1 and J usage is TRBJ2-7; 7 nucleotides align to TRBD1. The CDR3 is 15 amino acids. Germline CDR1 reads SGHRS; CDR2 reads YFSETQ. V was pared by 3 bases and J by 2 bases, with 8 bases of the junction left unmatched. The CDR3 sequence: CASSWRQGLAYEQYF. DNA for the CDR3: TGCGCCAGCAGCTGGAGACAGGGCCTCGCCTACGAGCAGTACTTC.

The rearrangement links TRBV6-2 or TRBV6-3 to TRBJ2-1; D unclear. This CDR3 has 12 residues. Germline values: CDR1 MNHEY, CDR2 SVGEGT. The V gene lost 4 bases and the J gene lost 8 bases, with 9 bases spanning the gap. DNA of the CDR3: TGTGCCAGCAGTTGGTACGCCGATGAGCAGTTCTTC. This encodes CASSWYADEQFF.

The V gene is TRBV29-1, the J gene TRBJ2-6; D is unclear. V was clipped by 7 bases and J by 1 base, with 14 bases between them. The germline gives CDR1 SQVTM, CDR2 ANQGSEA. The CDR3 is 15 residues long. The CDR3 sequence is CSALKGHSGANVLTF. As DNA, the CDR3 is TGCAGCGCCCTAAAGGGCCATTCTGGGGCCAACGTCCTGACTTTC.

This clonotype came up a few times. This rearrangement joins TRBV12-3 or TRBV12-4 to TRBJ2-3; the match to TRBD2 covers 9 bases. This CDR3 contains 13 residues. The junction had 4 bases not matched to a gene; V was cut back by 6 bases and J by 6 bases. This CDR3 reads CASRAGGRDTQYF. CDR3 bases: TGTGCCAGCAGAGCGGGAGGAAGGGATACGCAGTATTTT.

J is TRBJ2-7 and V is TRBV15; 10 bases are shared with TRBD1. The V gene's germline CDR1 is LNHNV and CDR2 YYDKDF (reference sequence). Unmatched junction bases numbered 4, after V lost 4 bases and J lost 1 base. This CDR3 has 15 residues. The CDR3 DNA follows: TGTGCCACCAGCAAAGGGACAGGGGCTTCCTACGAGCAGTACTTC. Translation gives CATSKGTGASYEQYF.

The DNA of the CDR3 is TGTGCCAGCAGCCCCCGAGCAGCCTACGAGCAGTACTTC. Encoded protein: CASSPRAAYEQYF. The chain couples TRBV7-2 to TRBJ2-7, with no clear D. V lost 5 bases and J 2 bases, leaving 10 bases between the germline ends. The CDR3 has 13 amino acids. The germline CDR1 and CDR2 sequences are SGHTA and FQGNSA.

This clonotype has a handful of counts. The rearrangement links TRBV9 to TRBJ2-2; a possible D gene is TRBD1 (6 bases). Deletions cut 3 bases from V and 5 bases from J, with 14 bases between. This CDR3 comprises 15 residues. Germline V gene sequence: CDR1 SGDLS, CDR2 YYNGEE. CDR3 residues: CASSALQGWTGELFF. The CDR3 DNA reads as TGTGCCAGCAGCGCACTACAGGGATGGACCGGGGAGCTGTTTTTT.